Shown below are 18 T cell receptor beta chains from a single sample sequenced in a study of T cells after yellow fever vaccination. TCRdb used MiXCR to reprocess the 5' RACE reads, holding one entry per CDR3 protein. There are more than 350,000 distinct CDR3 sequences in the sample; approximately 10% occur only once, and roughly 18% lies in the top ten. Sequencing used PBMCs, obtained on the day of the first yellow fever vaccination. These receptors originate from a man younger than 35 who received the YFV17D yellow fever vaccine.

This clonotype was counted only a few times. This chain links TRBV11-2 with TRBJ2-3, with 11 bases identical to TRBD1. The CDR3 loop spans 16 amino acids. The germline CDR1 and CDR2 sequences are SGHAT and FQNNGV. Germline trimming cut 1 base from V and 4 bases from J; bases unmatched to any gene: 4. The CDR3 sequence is CASSLGTGGESDTQYF. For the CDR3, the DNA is TGTGCCAGCAGCTTAGGGACAGGGGGCGAATCAGATACGCAGTATTTT.

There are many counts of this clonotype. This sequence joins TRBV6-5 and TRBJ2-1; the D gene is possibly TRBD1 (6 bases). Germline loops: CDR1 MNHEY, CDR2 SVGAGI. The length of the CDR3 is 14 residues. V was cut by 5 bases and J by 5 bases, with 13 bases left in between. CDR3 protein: CASSLQGRDNEQFF. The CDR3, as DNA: TGTGCCAGCAGTCTACAGGGTCGCGACAATGAGCAGTTCTTC.

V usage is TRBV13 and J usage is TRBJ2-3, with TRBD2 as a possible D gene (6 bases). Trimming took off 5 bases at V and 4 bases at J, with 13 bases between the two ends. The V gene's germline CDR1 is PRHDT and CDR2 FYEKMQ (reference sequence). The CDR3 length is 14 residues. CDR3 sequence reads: CASSIGRGADTQYF. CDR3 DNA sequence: TGTGCCAGCAGCATCGGGCGGGGTGCAGATACGCAGTATTTT.

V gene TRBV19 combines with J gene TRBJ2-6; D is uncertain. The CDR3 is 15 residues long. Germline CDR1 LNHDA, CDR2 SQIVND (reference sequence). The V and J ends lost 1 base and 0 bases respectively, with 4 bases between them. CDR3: CASSIGTSGANVLTF. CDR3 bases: TGTGCCAGTAGTATAGGGACCTCTGGGGCCAACGTCCTGACTTTC.

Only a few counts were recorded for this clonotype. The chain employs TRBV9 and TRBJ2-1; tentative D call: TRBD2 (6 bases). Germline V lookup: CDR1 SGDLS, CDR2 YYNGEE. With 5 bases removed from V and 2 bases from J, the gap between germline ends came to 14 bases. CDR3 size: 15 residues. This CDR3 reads CASSEGLFAYNEQFF. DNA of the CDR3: TGTGCCAGCAGTGAGGGACTTTTTGCCTACAATGAGCAGTTCTTC. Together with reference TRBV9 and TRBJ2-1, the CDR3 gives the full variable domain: DSGVTQTPKHLITATGQRVTLRCSPRSGDLSVYWYQQSLDQGLQFLIQYYNGEERAKGNILERFSAQQFPDLHSELNLSSLELGDSALYFCASSEGLFAYNEQFFGPGTRLTVL.

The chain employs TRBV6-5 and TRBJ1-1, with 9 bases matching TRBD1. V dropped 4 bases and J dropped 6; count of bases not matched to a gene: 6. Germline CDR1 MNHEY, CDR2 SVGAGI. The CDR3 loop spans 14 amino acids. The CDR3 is CASSLQGARAEAFF. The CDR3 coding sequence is TGTGCCAGCAGTTTACAGGGGGCGCGCGCTGAAGCTTTCTTT.

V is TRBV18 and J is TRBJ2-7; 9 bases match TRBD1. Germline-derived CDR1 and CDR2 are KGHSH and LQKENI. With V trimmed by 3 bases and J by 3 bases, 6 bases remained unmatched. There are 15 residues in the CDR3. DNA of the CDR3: TGTGCCAGCTCACCGGGGACAGGGATTTTCTACGAGCAGTACGTC. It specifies CASSPGTGIFYEQYV.

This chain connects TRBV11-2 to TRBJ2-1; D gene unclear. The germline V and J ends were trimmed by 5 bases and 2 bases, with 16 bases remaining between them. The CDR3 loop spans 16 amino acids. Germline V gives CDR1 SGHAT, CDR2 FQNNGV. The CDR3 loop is CASSPQVDPAYNEQFF. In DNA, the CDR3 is TGTGCCAGCAGCCCCCAGGTAGATCCTGCCTACAATGAGCAGTTCTTC. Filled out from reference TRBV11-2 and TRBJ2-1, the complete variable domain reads EAGVAQSPRYKIIEKRQSVAFWCNPISGHATLYWYQQILGQGPKLLIQFQNNGVVDDSQLPKDRFSAERLKGVDSTLKIQPAKLEDSAVYLCASSPQVDPAYNEQFFGPGTRLTVL.

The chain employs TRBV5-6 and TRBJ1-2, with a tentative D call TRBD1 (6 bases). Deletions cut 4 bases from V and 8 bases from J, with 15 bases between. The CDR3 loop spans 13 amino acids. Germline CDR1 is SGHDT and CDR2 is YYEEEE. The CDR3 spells CASSRWGARGYTF. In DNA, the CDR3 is TGTGCCAGCAGCCGGTGGGGGGCGCGGGGCTACACCTTC.

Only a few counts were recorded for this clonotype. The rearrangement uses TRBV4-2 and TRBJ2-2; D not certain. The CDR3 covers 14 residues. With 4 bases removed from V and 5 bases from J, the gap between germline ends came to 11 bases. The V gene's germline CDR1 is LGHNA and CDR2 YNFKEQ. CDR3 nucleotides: TGTGCCAGCAGCCCCAGACACGGAACCGGGGAGCTGTTTTTT. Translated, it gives CASSPRHGTGELFF.

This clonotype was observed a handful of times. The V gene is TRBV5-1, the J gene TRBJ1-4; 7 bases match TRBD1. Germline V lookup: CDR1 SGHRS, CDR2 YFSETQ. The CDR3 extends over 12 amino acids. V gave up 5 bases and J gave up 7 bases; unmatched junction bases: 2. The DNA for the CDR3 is TGCGCCAGCAGAGAGGGGGCTGAAAAACTGTTTTTT. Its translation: CASREGAEKLFF.

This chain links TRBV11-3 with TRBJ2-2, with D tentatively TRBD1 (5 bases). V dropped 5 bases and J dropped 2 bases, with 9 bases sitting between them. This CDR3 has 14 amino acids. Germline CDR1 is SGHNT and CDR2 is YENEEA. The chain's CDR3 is CASSRGLNTGELFF. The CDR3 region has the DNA TGTGCCAGCAGCAGGGGTCTAAACACCGGGGAGCTGTTTTTT.

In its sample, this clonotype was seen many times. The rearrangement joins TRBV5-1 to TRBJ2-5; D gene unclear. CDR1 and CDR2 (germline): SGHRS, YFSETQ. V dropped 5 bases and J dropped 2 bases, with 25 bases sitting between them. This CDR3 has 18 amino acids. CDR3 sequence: CASRPRRPGRPTQETQYF. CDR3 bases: TGCGCCAGCAGACCTAGGAGACCCGGTCGGCCTACTCAAGAGACCCAGTACTTC.

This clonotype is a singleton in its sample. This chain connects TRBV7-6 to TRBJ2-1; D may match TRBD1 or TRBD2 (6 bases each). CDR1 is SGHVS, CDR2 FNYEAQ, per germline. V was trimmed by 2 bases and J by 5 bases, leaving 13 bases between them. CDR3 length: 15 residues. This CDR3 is CASSLFWGADNEQFF. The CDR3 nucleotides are TGTGCCAGCAGCTTATTCTGGGGGGCGGACAATGAGCAGTTCTTC.

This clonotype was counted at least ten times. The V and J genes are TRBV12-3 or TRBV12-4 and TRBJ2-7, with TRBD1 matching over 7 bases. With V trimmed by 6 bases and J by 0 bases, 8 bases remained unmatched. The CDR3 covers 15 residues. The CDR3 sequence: CASRKQGSSSYEQYF. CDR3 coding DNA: TGTGCCAGCAGGAAACAGGGGAGTAGCTCCTACGAGCAGTACTTC.

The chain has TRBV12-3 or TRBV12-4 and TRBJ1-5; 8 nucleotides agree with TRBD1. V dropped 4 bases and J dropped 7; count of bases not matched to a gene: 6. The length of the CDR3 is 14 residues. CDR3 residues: CASSSTGGKQPQHF. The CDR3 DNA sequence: TGTGCCAGCAGTTCAACAGGGGGTAAACAGCCCCAGCATTTT.

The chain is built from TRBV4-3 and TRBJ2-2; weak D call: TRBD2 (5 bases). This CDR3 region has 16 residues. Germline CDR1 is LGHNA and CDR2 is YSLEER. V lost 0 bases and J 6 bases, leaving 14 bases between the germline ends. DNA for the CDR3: TGCGCCAGCAGCCAAGAACAAGTCGGGGTGGCCGGGGAGCTGTTTTTT. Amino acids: CASSQEQVGVAGELFF.

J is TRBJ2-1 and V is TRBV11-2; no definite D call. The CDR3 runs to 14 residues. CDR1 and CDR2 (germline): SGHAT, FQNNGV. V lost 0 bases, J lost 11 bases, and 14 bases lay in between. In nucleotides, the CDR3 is TGTGCCAGCAGCTTAGATCTGCGGTCCGGAAAGCAGTTCTTC. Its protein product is CASSLDLRSGKQFF.